One and the same sample provided the 31 T cell receptor beta chains below, sequenced in a study of blood T cells in healthy people across ages. Primed by a sample-barcoded 5' primer and a J-beta primer mix, a second PCR proceeded for about 7 to 11 cycles. Via MiXCR, TCRdb re-called the 5' RACE reads, giving one row per CDR3 protein. Of over 1,500,000 distinct CDR3 sequences in the sample, around 50% were seen once. The sequenced material came from blood. The source of these receptors is a woman aged 40 to 50 in good health.

This clonotype was seen only a few times. The V call is TRBV5-1, the J call TRBJ2-7; TRBD1 or TRBD2 may be the D gene (6 bases each). CDR1 SGHRS and CDR2 YFSETQ come from the germline V gene. The CDR3 is made up of 14 amino acids. Trimming took 2 bases from V and 4 from J, leaving 13 bases between them. The CDR3 loop reads CASSFPGAEYEQYF. DNA of the CDR3: TGCGCCAGCAGCTTCCCGGGGGCAGAGTACGAGCAGTACTTC.

This clonotype was seen more than once but under ten times. The CDR3 protein is CASSPQAPYEQYF. The CDR3 region has the DNA TGTGCCAGCAGTCCACAGGCTCCCTACGAGCAGTACTTC. The chain uses TRBV7-9 and TRBJ2-4; tentatively, D is TRBD1 (5 bases). The last part of the DNA fits TRBJ2-7 better; the J call may be wrong. This CDR3 is built from 13 residues. Per germline, CDR1 SEHNR and CDR2 FQNEAQ (reference sequence).

The chain carries TRBV28 and TRBJ2-3, with a possible D match to TRBD2 (6 bases). V was pared by 4 bases and J by 2 bases, with 13 bases between. The CDR3 has 15 residues. CDR1 is MDHEN and CDR2 is SYDVKM in the germline V gene. In nucleotides, the CDR3 is TGTGCCAGCAGTTCAAGGGGACTTTTCACAGATACGCAGTATTTT. Amino acid sequence: CASSSRGLFTDTQYF.

The gene calls are TRBV18 and TRBJ2-1; maybe TRBD1 (6 bases). The ends were cut back, 4 bases at V and 1 base at J, with 11 bases in the middle. Germline lookup yields CDR1 KGHSH and CDR2 LQKENI. The length of the CDR3 is 15 residues. CDR3 DNA sequence: TGTGCCAGCTCACTCCGGGACAAGTCCTACAATGAGCAGTTCTTC. This encodes CASSLRDKSYNEQFF.

This clonotype turned up a few times. At one boundary the junction diverges from the germline segment, which might be a read error. The rearrangement uses TRBV25-1 and TRBJ2-1, with D unresolved. The germline gives CDR1 MGHDK, CDR2 SYGVNS. This CDR3 contains 11 residues. Here the CDR3 DNA reads TGTGCTAGCAGTGAATTCAATGAGCAGTTCTTC. Its protein is CASSEFNEQFF.

This clonotype was recorded once. V is TRBV12-3 or TRBV12-4 and J is TRBJ2-3, with TRBD1 as a possible D gene (6 bases). The CDR3 consists of 15 residues. Trimming cost V 5 bases and J 2 bases, with 14 bases left between them. CDR3 protein: CASSGDKGFTDTQYF. The CDR3 DNA reads TGTGCCAGCAGTGGGGACAAAGGGTTCACAGATACGCAGTATTTT.

The chain couples TRBV20-1 to TRBJ2-1; 9 positions agree with TRBD2. The germline V gene has CDR1 DFQATT and CDR2 SNEGSKA (reference sequence). Trimming took 6 bases from V and 7 from J; bases not matched to a gene: 13. The CDR3 sequence is 15 residues long. The DNA of the CDR3 is TGCAGTGCGTCGATTATAGCGGGGGCCGGGAATGAGCAGTTCTTC. It encodes CSASIIAGAGNEQFF.

The chain carries TRBV12-3 or TRBV12-4 and TRBJ1-1; 9 bases fit TRBD1. Trimming at V came to 5 bases and at J to 5 bases, leaving 6 bases not matched to a gene. The CDR3 is 14 residues long. The CDR3 is CASSPQGARTEAFF. Written as DNA, the CDR3 is TGTGCCAGCAGTCCACAGGGGGCGCGGACTGAAGCTTTCTTT.

As for this clonotype: At one of its ends the junction is not consistent with the germline gene, which may arise from a read error. The V and J genes are TRBV27 and TRBJ1-4, with D perhaps TRBD1 (5 bases). Germline loops: CDR1 MNHEY, CDR2 SMNVEV (reference sequence). The CDR3 consists of 13 residues. The CDR3 region is CASSSTENEELFF. The CDR3 DNA sequence: TGTGCCAGCAGTTCGACAGAAAATGAAGAACTGTTTTTT.

V and J are TRBV5-1 and TRBJ2-7, with D possibly being TRBD2 (5 bases). Trimming shortened V by 4 bases and J by 5 bases, and 22 bases separated the two germline ends. Germline CDR1 SGHRS, CDR2 YFSETQ. The CDR3 spans 16 residues. CDR3 in DNA: TGCGCCAGCAGCCCCCAGGACTGGCTCTCCTACAACGAGCAGTACTTC. Translated: CASSPQDWLSYNEQYF.

This clonotype was counted many times. The V and J genes are TRBV20-1 and TRBJ2-3; D is undetermined. Germline CDR1 reads DFQATT; CDR2 reads SNEGSKA (reference sequence). V lost 0 bases, J lost 5 bases, and 3 bases lay in between. There are 11 residues in the CDR3. This CDR3 reads CSAREVDTQYF. In nucleotides, the CDR3 is TGCAGTGCTAGAGAAGTAGATACGCAGTATTTT.

This chain uses TRBV7-9 with TRBJ2-5; a possible D gene is TRBD1 (6 bases). With 6 bases removed from V and 2 bases from J, the gap between germline ends came to 10 bases. This CDR3 contains 13 residues. The V gene's germline CDR1 is SEHNR and CDR2 FQNEAQ (reference sequence). CDR3 amino acids: CASRPGQQETQYF. CDR3 sequence (DNA): TGTGCCAGCAGACCAGGACAGCAAGAGACCCAGTACTTC.

The genes are TRBV6-2 or TRBV6-3 and TRBJ2-4; D perhaps matches TRBD1 (5 bases). Germline CDR1 MNHEY, CDR2 SVGEGT. Between the trimmed V and J ends, which lost 6 bases and 3 bases, there was a span of 12 bases. The CDR3 loop spans 14 amino acids. Here the CDR3 reads CASRPTEVKNIQYF. For the CDR3, the DNA is TGTGCCAGCAGACCGACAGAAGTCAAAAACATTCAGTACTTC.

The V and J genes are TRBV7-8 and TRBJ2-4; D gene uncertain. The CDR3 has 15 amino acids. Germline CDR1 reads SGHVS; CDR2 reads FQNEAQ. Trimming left V 5 bases short and J 2 bases short, with 13 bases between. The CDR3 region is CASSLRVGPKNIQYF. The CDR3 DNA is TGTGCCAGCAGCCTCCGTGTAGGGCCCAAAAACATTCAGTACTTC.

CDR3 in amino acids: CAISERDKSSYEQYF. CDR3 DNA sequence: TGTGCCATCAGTGAGAGAGACAAGAGCTCCTACGAGCAGTACTTC. The chain combines TRBV10-3 with TRBJ2-7; D is unresolved. This CDR3 has 15 amino acids. V dropped 2 bases and J dropped 0 bases, with 11 bases sitting between them. From germline, CDR1 is ENHRY and CDR2 SYGVKD.

This clonotype turned up a few times. The chain combines TRBV4-1 with TRBJ2-1, with TRBD2 as a possible D gene (6 bases). Germline V gene lookup returns CDR1 MGHRA and CDR2 YSYEKL. The V end lost 1 base, the J end lost 10 bases, and 14 bases lay between the germline ends. The CDR3 is made up of 14 amino acids. The CDR3 protein is CASSQALYGGEQFF. The DNA for the CDR3 is TGCGCCAGCAGCCAAGCACTATATGGGGGGGAGCAGTTCTTC.

The rearrangement links TRBV20-1 to TRBJ2-5, with D possibly being TRBD2 (6 bases). Trimming took off 5 bases at V and 1 base at J, with 23 bases between the two ends. CDR1 is DFQATT, CDR2 SNEGSKA, per germline (reference sequence). This CDR3 comprises 17 residues. The CDR3 loop reads CSASTPEGRVSQETQYF. The CDR3, as DNA: TGCAGTGCTTCTACACCGGAGGGACGCGTCAGCCAAGAGACCCAGTACTTC.

This clonotype was seen many times. The rearrangement joins TRBV4-2 to TRBJ2-3; 9 positions match TRBD2. CDR3 length equals 17 residues. CDR1 LGHNA and CDR2 YNFKEQ come from the germline V gene. The trim removed 2 bases at V and 4 bases at J, leaving 10 bases unmatched. CDR3 amino acids: CASSQHWRGGGADTQYF. CDR3 sequence (DNA): TGTGCCAGCAGCCAACATTGGCGGGGGGGCGGCGCAGATACGCAGTATTTT.

The chain employs TRBV27 and TRBJ2-5; D gene uncertain. The CDR3 is made up of 12 amino acids. Germline V CDR1 and CDR2: MNHEY, SMNVEV (reference sequence). V lost 7 bases, J lost 3 bases, and 9 bases lay in between. CDR3 region: CASKDWKETQYF. Here the CDR3 DNA reads TGTGCCAGCAAGGATTGGAAAGAGACCCAGTACTTC.

This clonotype was observed a few times. The chain has TRBV12-3 or TRBV12-4 and TRBJ1-4; 7 positions match TRBD1. Losses at the gene ends were 5 bases for V and 6 bases for J; bases not matched to a gene: 9. The CDR3 loop spans 15 amino acids. The CDR3: CASSGSDRVDEKLFF. The DNA for the CDR3 is TGTGCCAGCAGTGGATCAGACAGGGTGGATGAAAAACTGTTTTTT.

This chain joins TRBV5-4 and TRBJ1-2; TRBD1 is a possible D gene (6 bases). This CDR3 contains 14 residues. Trimming took 4 bases from V and 4 from J, leaving 14 bases between them. Germline lookup yields CDR1 SGHNT and CDR2 YYREEE (reference sequence). In DNA form, the CDR3 reads TGTGCCAGCAGCCCAAGGGGGTTGGTCTATGGCTACACCTTC. Its translation is CASSPRGLVYGYTF.

This clonotype has just a few counts. This chain connects TRBV20-1 to TRBJ2-7; no definite D call. CDR1 is DFQATT, CDR2 SNEGSKA, per germline (reference sequence). The V end was cut by 0 bases, the J end by 2 bases, with 11 bases between. The CDR3 is 14 residues long. The CDR3 region is CSARDPRRTYEQYF. The CDR3 DNA reads as TGCAGTGCTAGAGATCCCCGGCGTACCTACGAGCAGTACTTC.

This clonotype was observed a single time. This chain links TRBV5-5 with TRBJ1-2; a possible D gene is TRBD1 (6 bases). Trimming removed 4 bases from V and 7 bases from J, with 20 bases in between. Germline loops: CDR1 SGHKS, CDR2 YYEKEE (reference sequence). The CDR3 consists of 15 residues. The CDR3 spells CASSVSGTSHCGYTF. CDR3 nucleotide sequence: TGTGCCAGCAGCGTATCCGGGACATCTCACTGTGGCTACACCTTC.

Only a few counts were recorded for this clonotype. Germline is not matched at one junction end, which may reflect a read error. CDR3 region: CASSDSPGGGTTSDEQYF. CDR3 DNA sequence: TGTGCCAGCAGTGACTCTCCGGGTGGGGGAACCACCTCCGACGAGCAGTACTTC. V and J are TRBV28 and TRBJ2-7; D could derive from TRBD1 or TRBD2 (5 bases each). The V gene's germline CDR1 is MDHEN and CDR2 SYDVKM. The CDR3 extends over 18 amino acids.

J is TRBJ2-5 and V is TRBV27, with D possibly TRBD1 on 6 matching bases. V was clipped by 6 bases and J by 1 base, with 15 bases between them. Germline CDR1 and CDR2: MNHEY and SMNVEV (reference sequence). This CDR3 contains 15 residues. The CDR3 protein is CASSTTGRGQETQYF. CDR3 DNA: TGTGCCAGCAGCACTACAGGGAGAGGCCAAGAGACCCAGTACTTC.

The chain joins TRBV27 to TRBJ1-2, with TRBD1 matching 9 bases. Germline V CDR1 and CDR2: MNHEY, SMNVEV (reference sequence). V lost 0 bases and J lost 7; bases outside the gene matches: 9. This CDR3 comprises 16 residues. The CDR3 DNA is TGTGCCAGCAGTTTATCCCGCCCGGGACAGGGTTTTGGCTACACCTTC. Residues: CASSLSRPGQGFGYTF.

The chain uses TRBV10-3 and TRBJ1-1; the D is unclear. The germline V gene has CDR1 ENHRY and CDR2 SYGVKD. CDR3 length: 13 amino acids. The V gene lost 10 bases and the J gene lost 0 bases, with 12 bases spanning the gap. Written as DNA, the CDR3 is TGTGCCACCTTAACTATTATGAACACTGAAGCTTTCTTT. The encoded protein is CATLTIMNTEAFF.

There are a few counts of this clonotype. The V gene is TRBV5-1, the J gene TRBJ2-7; 10 nucleotides align to TRBD1. The J segment lost 6 bases and the V segment lost 4 bases, leaving 7 bases of the junction unmatched. The CDR3 is made up of 14 amino acids. The germline V gene has CDR1 SGHRS and CDR2 YFSETQ. The CDR3 is CASSVGTGDSEQYF. CDR3 DNA: TGCGCCAGCAGCGTCGGGACAGGGGATAGCGAGCAGTACTTC.

V and J are TRBV3-1 and TRBJ2-1, with 8 positions matching TRBD2. Trimming took 1 base from V and 15 from J; bases not matched to a gene: 8. CDR1 and CDR2 (germline): LGHDT, YNNKEL (reference sequence). The CDR3 is 13 amino acids. This CDR3 is CASSQVSGGRGFF. The CDR3 DNA reads as TGTGCCAGCAGCCAAGTCAGCGGGGGCCGGGGGTTCTTC.

This sequence joins TRBV20-1 and TRBJ1-1; unclear D gene. The CDR3 extends over 11 amino acids. The germline V gene has CDR1 DFQATT and CDR2 SNEGSKA (reference sequence). V was clipped by 6 bases and J by 1 base, with 6 bases between them. The chain's CDR3 is CSAERNTEAFF. As DNA, the CDR3 is TGCAGTGCAGAAAGGAACACTGAAGCTTTCTTT.

The rearrangement uses TRBV7-2 and TRBJ2-1; TRBD2 matches 15 bases. CDR1 is SGHTA and CDR2 is FQGNSA in the germline V gene. The CDR3 is made up of 17 amino acids. V was pared by 1 base and J by 7 bases, with 5 bases of the junction left unmatched. The CDR3 DNA reads TGTGCCAGCAGCTTAGGGACTAGCGGGGGGGCCGTTAATGAGCAGTTCTTC. Translated: CASSLGTSGGAVNEQFF. The complete variable domain, with remaining parts taken from reference TRBV7-2 and TRBJ2-1, reads GAGVSQSPSNKVTEKGKDVELRCDPISGHTALYWYRQSLGQGLEFLIYFQGNSAPDKSGLPSDRFSAERTGGSVSTLTIQRTQQEDSAVYLCASSLGTSGGAVNEQFFGPGTRLTVL.